This TCR beta chain was captured in a study of shared clonotypes between healthy human individuals. Original processing notes: From ImmunoSEQ came sequences covering only the junction and carrying no quality scores, so filtering differed. Generated by immunoSEQ multiplex PCR, the TCRdb table keeps only in-frame clones and is missing some. V and J calls and clone size follow that table, whereas D and trimming were derived from the DNA. This table holds 1.5 million to 1.9 million clones, 95% to 99% found once. Germline assignment: CDR1 LGHNA and CDR2 YSLEER. Trimming took off 1 base at V and 4 bases at J, with 7 bases between the two ends. The CDR3 is 13 residues long.

The chain uses TRBV4-3 and TRBJ2-5; D is unclear. The clonotype originates from a man aged 30 to 39 in good health. Sequencing used naive CD4+ T cells sorted from blood. Subset meaning: CD45RA+ positively selected. The CDR3 nucleotides are TGCGCCAGCAGCCAAGTAGACTCAGAGACCCAGTACTTC. Translating it yields CASSQVDSETQYF.